This TCR beta chain is drawn from a study of cytomegalovirus exposure and HLA in healthy donors. Study-wide results and limits: Some TCR beta chains (about 170 of them) were listed as cytomegalovirus-associated. A later analysis reportedly found that, within productive TCRs, an Asian-associated ancestry cluster had fewer N-insertions than the mean observed across the approximately 700 donors. A later analysis reported that several of the most significant clusters appeared to be linked to common viral pathogens, among them Epstein-Barr virus.

PCR involved 60 Vbeta and 13 Jbeta primers. Authors' analysis steps: The authors later counted tens of millions of unique TCR beta chains, roughly 11 million of them shared. TCRdb's copy holds only in-frame clones and misses some; the assay was immunoSEQ multiplex PCR. V and J calls and clone size are as listed in that table; D and trimming were resolved from the DNA. The sample consists of some 190,000 clones, 77% of them appearing once. V lost 3 bases to trimming and J lost 0 bases, with 8 bases between them. The CDR3 totals 13 residues. Germline assignment: CDR1 GTSNPN and CDR2 SVGIG (reference sequence). Note on this clone: Its specificity is not known.

Sequencing used PBMCs. This chain joins TRBV30 and TRBJ1-1; no reliable D call. This clonotype originated in a man between 18 and 29 years old in good health and CMV-seronegative. The CDR3 bases are TGTGCCTGGAGGGCACAGCTGAACACTGAAGCTTTCTTT. It specifies CAWRAQLNTEAFF. The variable domain in full, with the rest retrieved from reference TRBV30 and TRBJ1-1, is SQTIHQWPATLVQPVGSPLSLECTVEGTSNPNLYWYRQAAGRGLQLLFYSVGIGQISSEVPQNLSASRPQDRQFILSSKKLLLSDSGFYLCAWRAQLNTEAFFGQGTRLTVV.